These 12 T cell receptor beta chains came from one sample sequenced in a study of OX40 agonist ivuxolimab in advanced cancers. Only in-frame clones appear in the TCRdb table, and some are missing; sequencing was by immunoSEQ multiplex PCR. The sample has 60,000 to 85,000 clones; around 90% are singletons. The specimen was CD4+ or CD8+ T cells sorted from blood, collected in a trial of the OX40 agonist ivuxolimab. The receptors were gathered from an adult with an advanced solid tumor such as melanoma, head and neck, liver or kidney cancer.

This clone was seen once. The V and J genes are TRBV19 and TRBJ2-6; D remains unclear. Trimming cost V 0 bases and J 2 bases, with 8 bases left between them. CDR3 length: 16 amino acids. Per the germline V gene, CDR1 is LNHDA and CDR2 is SQIVND (reference sequence). CDR3: CASSIDSKAGANVLTF. The CDR3 DNA follows: TGTGCCAGTAGTATAGATTCCAAAGCTGGGGCCAACGTCCTGACTTTC. The full variable domain, completed using reference TRBV19 and TRBJ2-6, is DGGITQSPKYLFRKEGQNVTLSCEQNLNHDAMYWYRQDPGQGLRLIYYSQIVNDFQKGDIAEGYSVSREKKESFPLTVTSAQKNPTAFYLCASSIDSKAGANVLTFGAGSRLTVL.

The CDR3 region has the DNA TGTGCCAGCAGCTATACTAGCGGCGGTCCCTACGAGCAGTACTTC. This encodes CASSYTSGGPYEQYF. The chain recombines TRBV5-6 with TRBJ2-7, with 8 bases matching TRBD2. Germline values: CDR1 SGHDT, CDR2 YYEEEE. With 3 bases clipped from V and 2 bases from J, the junction kept 7 bases outside the gene matches. This CDR3 spans 15 amino acids.

V is TRBV7-6 and J is TRBJ1-2; a possible D gene is TRBD1 (5 bases). Per the germline V gene, CDR1 is SGHVS and CDR2 is FNYEAQ. This CDR3 comprises 16 residues. V was pared by 1 base and J by 2 bases, with 14 bases between. CDR3 sequence reads: CASSLGVGGWNYGYTF. The DNA for the CDR3 is TGTGCCAGCAGCTTAGGGGTTGGGGGTTGGAACTATGGCTACACCTTC.

The chain employs TRBV19 and TRBJ2-5, with TRBD2 as a possible D gene (5 bases). The CDR3 has 13 amino acids. CDR1 and CDR2 (germline): LNHDA, SQIVND (reference sequence). The germline V and J ends were trimmed by 7 bases and 8 bases, with 17 bases remaining between them. The CDR3 DNA follows: TGTGCCAGTACTAAGGAGGAAGGGAGAACCCAGTACTTC. Translated, it gives CASTKEEGRTQYF.

The genes are TRBV2 and TRBJ2-1; 12 nucleotides line up with TRBD1. This CDR3 is built from 15 residues. Germline V lookup: CDR1 SNHLY, CDR2 FYNNEI. V lost 5 bases, J lost 6 bases, and 5 bases stayed unmatched. CDR3 coding DNA: TGTGCCAGCAGTTCCGGGACAGGGGGCATCAATGAGCAGTTCTTC. Protein: CASSSGTGGINEQFF.

The CDR3 spells CSVQQGSEQPQHF. CDR3 bases: TGCAGCGTTCAACAGGGATCGGAACAGCCCCAGCATTTT. This chain connects TRBV29-1 to TRBJ1-5, with D maybe TRBD1 (6 bases). Germline values: CDR1 SQVTM, CDR2 ANQGSEA. Trimming took 5 bases from V and 7 from J, leaving 15 bases between them. There are 13 residues in the CDR3.

This chain uses TRBV18 with TRBJ2-4, with 7 bases aligning to TRBD2. Trimming at V came to 0 bases and at J to 6 bases, leaving 5 bases not matched to a gene. The CDR3 has 15 amino acids. From germline, CDR1 is KGHSH and CDR2 LQKENI. In DNA, the CDR3 is TGTGCCAGCTCACCACCGGGGGGGGGAACAAACATTCAGTACTTC. Translation: CASSPPGGGTNIQYF.

The rearrangement joins TRBV29-1 to TRBJ2-7; 8 bases map to TRBD1. The CDR3 runs to 12 residues. CDR1 is SQVTM and CDR2 is ANQGSEA in the germline V gene. The trim removed 6 bases at V and 2 bases at J, leaving 3 bases unmatched. Here the CDR3 DNA reads TGCAGCGTACAGGGGGAAACCTACGAGCAGTACTTC. Translating gives CSVQGETYEQYF.

The chain employs TRBV7-9 and TRBJ1-1; the D is unclear. CDR3 size: 16 residues. Germline CDR1 SEHNR, CDR2 FQNEAQ (reference sequence). Trimming took 3 bases from V and 1 from J, leaving 15 bases between them. DNA of the CDR3: TGTGCCAGCAGCTTCGCGGGGAGCCGTACGAACACTGAAGCTTTCTTT. It codes for CASSFAGSRTNTEAFF.

This chain joins TRBV28 and TRBJ2-7; D perhaps matches TRBD1 (7 bases). Germline loops: CDR1 MDHEN, CDR2 SYDVKM. The V and J ends lost 8 bases and 3 bases respectively, with 20 bases between them. The CDR3 consists of 15 residues. CDR3 residues: CASYTPGRQGYEQYF. The CDR3 nucleotides are TGTGCCAGCTACACCCCCGGGAGACAGGGCTACGAGCAGTACTTC.

V gene TRBV5-8 combines with J gene TRBJ2-2; D could derive from TRBD1 or TRBD2 (5 bases each). The CDR3 sequence is 16 residues long. Deletions cut 4 bases from V and 2 bases from J, with 15 bases between. CDR1 and CDR2 from the germline V gene are SGHTS and YDEGEE. The DNA of the CDR3 is TGTGCCAGCAGCACCTTTGGGACCTACAACACCGGGGAGCTGTTTTTT. Translating it yields CASSTFGTYNTGELFF.

This CDR3 is CASSDTGTFGYTF. In DNA form, the CDR3 reads TGTGCCAGTAGCGATACAGGGACCTTTGGCTACACCTTC. The V and J genes are TRBV19 and TRBJ1-2; D might be TRBD1 (6 bases). Between the trimmed V and J ends, which lost 6 bases and 7 bases, there was a span of 15 bases. CDR1 is LNHDA and CDR2 is SQIVND in the germline V gene (reference sequence). This CDR3 has 13 amino acids.